One sample yielded the 6 T cell receptor beta chains listed below, sequenced in a study of blood T cell repertoires in COVID-19. Clones were sequenced by immunoSEQ multiplex PCR, and TCRdb holds only the in-frame ones, with some missing. This table holds 150,000 to 200,000 clones, roughly nine tenths found once. Sequencing input: peripheral blood. The receptors originated from a woman in her fifties or sixties with COVID-19, enrolled during active disease.

The chain couples TRBV6-4 to TRBJ1-5; D gene ambiguous. The CDR3 covers 15 residues. Per germline, CDR1 MRHNA and CDR2 SNTAGT. Trimming stripped 2 bases from V and 0 bases from J, with 8 bases between. CDR3 nucleotides: TGTGCCAGCAGTGACAAAACTGATAGCAATCAGCCCCAGCATTTT. Its translation is CASSDKTDSNQPQHF.

This rearrangement joins TRBV7-2 to TRBJ1-5; D is perhaps TRBD1 (5 bases). The CDR3 covers 13 residues. Trimming stripped 1 base from V and 11 bases from J, with 12 bases between. The V gene's germline CDR1 is SGHTA and CDR2 FQGNSA. Written as DNA, the CDR3 is TGTGCCAGCAGCTTAGGGGGCAGCCAGACCCAGCATTTT. Protein: CASSLGGSQTQHF.

CDR3 in amino acids: CASSSGGATTQYF. DNA of the CDR3: TGTGCCAGCAGCTCCGGGGGGGCGACGACCCAGTACTTC. The genes are TRBV7-2 and TRBJ2-5; 8 bases match TRBD2. Germline V CDR1 and CDR2: SGHTA, FQGNSA. Unmatched junction bases numbered 5, after V lost 4 bases and J lost 7 bases. The CDR3 consists of 13 residues.

This clone was counted only a few times. J is TRBJ1-3 and V is TRBV4-2; D gene unclear. Trimming pared 2 bases from V and 2 bases from J, leaving 13 bases between. This CDR3 region has 16 residues. The germline CDR1 and CDR2 sequences are LGHNA and YNFKEQ. As DNA, the CDR3 is TGTGCCAGCAGCCAATCCGACTCATACCCTGGAAACACCATATATTTT. Translated: CASSQSDSYPGNTIYF.

V and J are TRBV7-3 and TRBJ1-2, with D unresolved. Trimming took 0 bases from V and 4 from J, leaving 12 bases between them. Per germline, CDR1 SGHTA and CDR2 FQGTGA. The CDR3 covers 15 residues. The CDR3 DNA follows: TGTGCCAGCAGCTTAACTCGCGGCAGCTCCTATGGCTACACCTTC. Translation gives CASSLTRGSSYGYTF.

The gene calls are TRBV3-1 (or the pseudogene TRBV3-2) and TRBJ1-5, with 9 bases aligning to TRBD1. The CDR3 sequence is 15 residues long. Germline V gives CDR1 LGHDT, CDR2 YNNKEL (reference sequence). Unmatched junction bases numbered 4, after V lost 0 bases and J lost 7 bases. The CDR3 region is CASSQEGTGSQPQHF. CDR3 DNA sequence: TGTGCCAGCAGCCAAGAGGGGACAGGGTCCCAGCCCCAGCATTTT.